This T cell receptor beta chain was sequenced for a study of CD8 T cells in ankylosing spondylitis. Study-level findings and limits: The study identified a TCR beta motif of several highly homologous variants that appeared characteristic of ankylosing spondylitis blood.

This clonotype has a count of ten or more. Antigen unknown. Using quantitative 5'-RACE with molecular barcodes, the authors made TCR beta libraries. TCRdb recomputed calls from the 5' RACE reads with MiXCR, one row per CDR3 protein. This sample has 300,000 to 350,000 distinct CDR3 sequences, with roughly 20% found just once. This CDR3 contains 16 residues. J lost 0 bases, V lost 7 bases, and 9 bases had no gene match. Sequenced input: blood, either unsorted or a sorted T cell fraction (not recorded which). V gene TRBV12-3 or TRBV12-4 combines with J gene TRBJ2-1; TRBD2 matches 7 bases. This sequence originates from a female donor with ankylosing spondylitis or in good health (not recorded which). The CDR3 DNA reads TGTGCCAGCACCGACCCGGGGGGAAGCTCCTACAATGAGCAGTTCTTC. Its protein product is CASTDPGGSSYNEQFF.